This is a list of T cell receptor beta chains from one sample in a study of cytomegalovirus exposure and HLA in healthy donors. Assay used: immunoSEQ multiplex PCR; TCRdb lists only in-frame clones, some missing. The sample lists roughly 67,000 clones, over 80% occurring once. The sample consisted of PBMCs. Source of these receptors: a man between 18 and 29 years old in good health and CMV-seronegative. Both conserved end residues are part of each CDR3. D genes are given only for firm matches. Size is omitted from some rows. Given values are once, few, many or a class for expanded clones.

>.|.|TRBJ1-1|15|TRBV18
TGTGCCAGCTCACCGGGACCGGGGGTGAACACTGAAGCTTTCTTT
CASSPGPGVNTEAFF
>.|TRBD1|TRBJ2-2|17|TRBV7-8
TGTGCCAGCAGCTTGGGCATCGGACAGGGTAGCACCGGGGAGCTGTTTTTT
CASSLGIGQGSTGELFF
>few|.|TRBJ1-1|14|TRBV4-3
TGCGCCAGCAGCCATGGACAGCTTAACACTGAAGCTTTCTTT
CASSHGQLNTEAFF
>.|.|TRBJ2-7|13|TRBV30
TGTGCCTGGAGACTAGCCGGTACGTACGAGCAGTACTTC
CAWRLAGTYEQYF
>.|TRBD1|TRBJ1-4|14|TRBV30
TGTGCCTGGAGTGAAGGGACAGGGGGCGAAAAACTGTTTTTT
CAWSEGTGGEKLFF
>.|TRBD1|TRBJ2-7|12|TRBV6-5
TGTGCCTCCCGGGGACAGGTCTACGAGCAGTACTTC
CASRGQVYEQYF
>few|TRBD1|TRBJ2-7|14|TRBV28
TGTGCCAGCAGTTCCTCCGGGACAGGTCCCCTAACGAACTTC
CASSSSGTGPLTNF
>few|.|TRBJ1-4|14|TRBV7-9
TGTGCCAGCAGCTTAGGAGGGTTTGGTGAAAAACTGTTTTTT
CASSLGGFGEKLFF
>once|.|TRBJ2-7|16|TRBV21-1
TGTGCCAGCAGCAAAGAGGTAGCGGGAGCTAACTACGAGCAGTACTTC
CASSKEVAGANYEQYF
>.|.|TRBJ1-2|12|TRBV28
TGTGCCAGCTCCGGGGGTGGCTATGGCTACACCTTC
CASSGGGYGYTF
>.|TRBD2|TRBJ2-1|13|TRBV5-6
TGTGCCAGCAGCCCTCTAGCGGACAATGAGCAGTTCTTC
CASSPLADNEQFF
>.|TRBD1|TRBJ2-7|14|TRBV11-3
TGTGCCAGCAGCTTCGGGGACAGAACGGGCGAGCAGTACTTC
CASSFGDRTGEQYF
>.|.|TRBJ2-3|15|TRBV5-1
TGCGCCAGCAGCACGCCTGTACTAGATGCAGATACGCAGTATTTT
CASSTPVLDADTQYF
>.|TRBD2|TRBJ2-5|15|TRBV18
TGTGCCAGCTCACCAAAGGCGGGAGTAACAGAGACCCAGTACTTC
CASSPKAGVTETQYF
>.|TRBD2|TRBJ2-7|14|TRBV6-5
TGTGCCAGCAAATTAGCGGGAGTGTCCTACGAGCAGTACTTC
CASKLAGVSYEQYF
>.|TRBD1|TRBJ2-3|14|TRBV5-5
TGTGCCAGCAGCTCACTCTTTGTACAGGGGGCCAAGTATTTT
CASSSLFVQGAKYF
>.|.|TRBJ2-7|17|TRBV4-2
TGTGCCAGCAGCCAAGTGGGATTAACGGGGTCTCTCTCCGAGCAGTACTTC
CASSQVGLTGSLSEQYF
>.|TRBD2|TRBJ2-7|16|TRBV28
TGTGCCAGCATCCCCCCTAGCGGGAGGCTACCCTACGAGCAGTACTTC
CASIPPSGRLPYEQYF
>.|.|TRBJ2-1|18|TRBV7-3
TGTGCCAGCAGCTTAAGAGGAGGGCGTGCGGTCTCCTACAATGAGCAGTTCTTC
CASSLRGGRAVSYNEQFF
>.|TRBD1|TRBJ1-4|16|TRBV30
TGTGCCTGGAGCGTCGACAGGGAAACAACTAATGAAAAACTGTTTTTT
CAWSVDRETTNEKLFF
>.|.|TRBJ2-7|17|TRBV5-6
TGTGCCAGCAGCGGCGGGCGCGGGGGCTACGCCACCTACGAGCAGTACTTC
CASSGGRGGYATYEQYF
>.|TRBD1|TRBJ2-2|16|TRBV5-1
TGCGCCAGCAGCCCCCGGACAGGGGGCTCGGGCGGGGAGCTGTTTTTT
CASSPRTGGSGGELFF
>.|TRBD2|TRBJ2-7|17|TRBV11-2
TGTGCCAGCAGCTCGGGACTAGCGGGAGGGCCTTCCTACGAGCAGTACTTC
CASSSGLAGGPSYEQYF
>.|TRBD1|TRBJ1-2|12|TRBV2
TGTGCCAGCCGACAGGGGGCTAACCTCTACACCTTC
CASRQGANLYTF
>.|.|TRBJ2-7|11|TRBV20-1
TGCAGTGCTGCGGTCGGCTACGAGCAGTACTTC
CSAAVGYEQYF
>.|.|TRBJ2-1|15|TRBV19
TGTGCCAGTAGTTCCCCCGGGACACAGTACAATGAGCAGTTCTTC
CASSSPGTQYNEQFF
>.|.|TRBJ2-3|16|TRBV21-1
TGTGCCAGCAAGCCCGGGACTAGCGGGAGCACAGATACGCAGTATTTT
CASKPGTSGSTDTQYF
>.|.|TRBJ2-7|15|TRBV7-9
TGTGCCAGCAGCTTAGGAGGGGGGGGATCCTACGAGCAGTACTTC
CASSLGGGGSYEQYF
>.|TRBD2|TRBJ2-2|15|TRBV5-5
TGTGCCAGCAGCTTAGCGGGAGGTAGCACCGGGGAGCTGTTTTTT
CASSLAGGSTGELFF
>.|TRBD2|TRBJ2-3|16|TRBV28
TGTGCCAGCAGTTACCTAGCGGGAGGGCGGGGAGATACGCAGTATTTT
CASSYLAGGRGDTQYF
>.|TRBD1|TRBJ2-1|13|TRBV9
TGTGCCAGCAGCCCCGTGGACAGGGCGAGTTTGTTCTTC
CASSPVDRASLFF
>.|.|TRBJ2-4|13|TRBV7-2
TGTGCCAGCAGCTTAGGAGGTGTGGACATTCAGTACTTC
CASSLGGVDIQYF
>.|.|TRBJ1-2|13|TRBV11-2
TGTGCCAGCAGCTTAGGTGGGGGGGGTGGCTACACCTTC
CASSLGGGGGYTF
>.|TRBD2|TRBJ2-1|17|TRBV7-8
TGTGCCAGCAGCTTTAGGACTAGCGGGAGGTATAACAATGAGCAGTTCTTC
CASSFRTSGRYNNEQFF
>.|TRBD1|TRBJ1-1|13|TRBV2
TGTGCCACCGGGACAGGGGTGAACACTGAAGCTTTCTTT
CATGTGVNTEAFF